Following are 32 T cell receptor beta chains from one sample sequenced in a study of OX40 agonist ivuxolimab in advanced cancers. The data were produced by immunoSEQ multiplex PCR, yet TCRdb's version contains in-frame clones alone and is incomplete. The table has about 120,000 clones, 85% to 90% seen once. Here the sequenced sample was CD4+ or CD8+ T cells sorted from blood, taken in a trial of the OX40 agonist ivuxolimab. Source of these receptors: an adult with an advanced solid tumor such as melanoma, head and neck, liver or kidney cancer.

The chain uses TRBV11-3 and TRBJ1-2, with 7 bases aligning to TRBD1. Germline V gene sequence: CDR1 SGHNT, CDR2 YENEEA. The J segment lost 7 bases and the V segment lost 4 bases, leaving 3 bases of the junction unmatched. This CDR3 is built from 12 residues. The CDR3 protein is CASSSQGSGYTF. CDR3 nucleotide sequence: TGTGCCAGCAGCTCACAGGGGTCTGGCTACACCTTC.

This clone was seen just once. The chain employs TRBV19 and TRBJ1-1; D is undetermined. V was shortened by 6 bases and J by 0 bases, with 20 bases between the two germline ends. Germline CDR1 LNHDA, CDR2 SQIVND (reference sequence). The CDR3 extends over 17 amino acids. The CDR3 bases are TGTGCCAGTAGGGGGAGGTCCACCTCAGCCCTGAACACTGAAGCTTTCTTT. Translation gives CASRGRSTSALNTEAFF.

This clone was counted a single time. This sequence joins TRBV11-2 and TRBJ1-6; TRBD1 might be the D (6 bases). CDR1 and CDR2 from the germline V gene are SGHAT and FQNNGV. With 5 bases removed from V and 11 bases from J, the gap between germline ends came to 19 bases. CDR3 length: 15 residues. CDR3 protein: CASSTRDTIGTPLHF. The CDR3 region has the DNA TGTGCCAGCAGCACCCGGGACACTATAGGTACACCCCTCCACTTT.

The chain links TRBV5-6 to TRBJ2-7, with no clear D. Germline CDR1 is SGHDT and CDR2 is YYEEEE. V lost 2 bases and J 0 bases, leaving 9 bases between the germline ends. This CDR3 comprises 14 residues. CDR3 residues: CASSLRRTSYEQYF. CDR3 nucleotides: TGTGCCAGCAGCTTACGCAGGACCTCCTACGAGCAGTACTTC.

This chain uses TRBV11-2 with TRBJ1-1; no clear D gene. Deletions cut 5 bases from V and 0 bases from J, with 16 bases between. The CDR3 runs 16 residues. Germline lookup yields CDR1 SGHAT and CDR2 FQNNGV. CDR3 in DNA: TGTGCCAGCAGCCAAAATGTGGAGATCATGAACACTGAAGCTTTCTTT. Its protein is CASSQNVEIMNTEAFF.

CDR3 coding DNA: TGTGCCAGCACCAAGTGGGGGGAGCAGTACTTC. As protein: CASTKWGEQYF. The chain has TRBV5-6 and TRBJ2-7, with D possibly called TRBD1 or TRBD2 (5 bases each). This CDR3 comprises 11 residues. Germline V gene data show CDR1 as SGHDT and CDR2 as YYEEEE. V lost 6 bases and J 7 bases, leaving 11 bases between the germline ends.

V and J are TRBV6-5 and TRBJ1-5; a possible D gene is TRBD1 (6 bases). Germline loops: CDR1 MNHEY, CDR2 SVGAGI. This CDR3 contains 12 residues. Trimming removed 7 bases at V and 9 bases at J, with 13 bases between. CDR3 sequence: CASKGGGGPQHF. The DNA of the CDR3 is TGTGCCAGCAAGGGAGGGGGGGGGCCCCAGCATTTT.

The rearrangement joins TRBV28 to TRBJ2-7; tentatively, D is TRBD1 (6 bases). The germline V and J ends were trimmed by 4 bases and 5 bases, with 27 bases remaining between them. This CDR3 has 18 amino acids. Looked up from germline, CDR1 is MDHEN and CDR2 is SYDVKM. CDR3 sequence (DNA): TGTGCCAGCAGTTCGACAGGCCTCCGAGAGCCCTTCGGGAACGAGCAGTACTTC. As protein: CASSSTGLREPFGNEQYF.

The CDR3 is CASSGLRSNEQFF. DNA of the CDR3: TGTGCCAGCAGTGGCCTAAGGAGCAATGAGCAGTTCTTC. This chain links TRBV2 with TRBJ2-1; no reliable D call. Trimming cost V 4 bases and J 6 bases, with 10 bases left between them. The CDR3 totals 13 residues. Per the germline V gene, CDR1 is SNHLY and CDR2 is FYNNEI.

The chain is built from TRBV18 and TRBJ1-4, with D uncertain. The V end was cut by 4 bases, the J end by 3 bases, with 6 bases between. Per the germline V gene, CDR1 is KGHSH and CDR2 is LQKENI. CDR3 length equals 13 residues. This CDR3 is CASSRLSNEKLFF. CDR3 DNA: TGTGCCAGCTCACGTCTATCTAATGAAAAACTGTTTTTT.

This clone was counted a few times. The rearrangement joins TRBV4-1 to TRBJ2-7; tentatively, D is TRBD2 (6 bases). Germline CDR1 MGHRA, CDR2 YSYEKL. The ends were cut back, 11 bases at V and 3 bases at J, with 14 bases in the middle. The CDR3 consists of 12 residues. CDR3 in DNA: TGCGCCCCCCAGGAGGGAAACTACGAGCAGTACTTC. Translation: CAPQEGNYEQYF.

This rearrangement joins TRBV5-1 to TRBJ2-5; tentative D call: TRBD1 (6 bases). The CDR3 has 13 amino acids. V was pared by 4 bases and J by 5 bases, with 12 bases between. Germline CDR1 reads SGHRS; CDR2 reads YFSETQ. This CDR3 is CASSMTGPETQYF. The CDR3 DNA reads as TGCGCCAGCAGCATGACAGGTCCGGAGACCCAGTACTTC.

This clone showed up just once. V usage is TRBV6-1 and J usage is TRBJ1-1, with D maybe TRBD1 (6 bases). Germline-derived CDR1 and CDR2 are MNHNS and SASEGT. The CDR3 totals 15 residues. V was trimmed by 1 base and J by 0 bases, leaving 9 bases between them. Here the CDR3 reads CASSEVGGLNTEAFF. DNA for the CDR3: TGTGCCAGCAGTGAAGTTGGGGGGCTGAACACTGAAGCTTTCTTT.

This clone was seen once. CDR3 protein: CASSSGQGALGNTIYF. CDR3 bases: TGTGCCAGCAGTTCCGGGCAGGGGGCACTTGGAAACACCATATATTTT. The V and J genes are TRBV6-5 and TRBJ1-3; 8 bases fit TRBD1. The ends lost 4 bases at V and 3 bases at J; junction bases unmatched: 8. Germline V lookup: CDR1 MNHEY, CDR2 SVGAGI. The CDR3 loop spans 16 amino acids.

CDR3: CASSLARDSGTRTDTQYF. CDR3 sequence (DNA): TGTGCCAGCAGCTTAGCGCGGGACTCCGGGACACGCACAGATACGCAGTATTTT. The chain carries TRBV7-2 and TRBJ2-3, with D perhaps matching TRBD1 or TRBD2 (6 bases each). CDR3 size: 18 residues. Germline-derived CDR1 and CDR2 are SGHTA and FQGNSA. Trimming pared 0 bases from V and 1 base from J, leaving 17 bases between.

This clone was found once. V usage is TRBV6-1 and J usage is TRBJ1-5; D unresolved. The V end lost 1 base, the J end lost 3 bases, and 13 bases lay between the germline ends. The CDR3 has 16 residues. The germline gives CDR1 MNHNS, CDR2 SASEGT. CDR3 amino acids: CASSEGIRADNQPQHF. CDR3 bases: TGTGCCAGCAGTGAAGGCATTAGGGCGGACAATCAGCCCCAGCATTTT.

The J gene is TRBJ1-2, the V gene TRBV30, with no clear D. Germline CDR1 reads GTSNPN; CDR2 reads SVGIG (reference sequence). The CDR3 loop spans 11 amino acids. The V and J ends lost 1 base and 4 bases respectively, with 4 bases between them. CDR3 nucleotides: TGTGCCTGGAGTGGGACCTATGGCTACACCTTC. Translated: CAWSGTYGYTF.

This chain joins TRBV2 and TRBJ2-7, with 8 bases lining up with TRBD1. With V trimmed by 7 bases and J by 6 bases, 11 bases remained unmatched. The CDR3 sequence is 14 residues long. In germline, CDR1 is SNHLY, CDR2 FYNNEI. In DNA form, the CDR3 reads TGTGCCAGCACCGCTGGACAGGGATTGATCGAGCAGTACTTC. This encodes CASTAGQGLIEQYF.

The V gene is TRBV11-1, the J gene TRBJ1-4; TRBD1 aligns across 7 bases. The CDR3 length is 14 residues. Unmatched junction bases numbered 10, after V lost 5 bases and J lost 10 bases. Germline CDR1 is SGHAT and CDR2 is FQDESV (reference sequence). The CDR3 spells CASSPGTARGKLFF. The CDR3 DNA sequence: TGTGCCAGCAGCCCTGGGACAGCCCGGGGAAAACTGTTTTTT.

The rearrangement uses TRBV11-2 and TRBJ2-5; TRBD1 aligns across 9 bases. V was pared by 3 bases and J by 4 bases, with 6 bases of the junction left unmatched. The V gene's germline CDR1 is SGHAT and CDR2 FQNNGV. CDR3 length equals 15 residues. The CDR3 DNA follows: TGTGCCAGCAGCTTGGGACAGGGTTCCCCAGAGACCCAGTACTTC. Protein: CASSLGQGSPETQYF.

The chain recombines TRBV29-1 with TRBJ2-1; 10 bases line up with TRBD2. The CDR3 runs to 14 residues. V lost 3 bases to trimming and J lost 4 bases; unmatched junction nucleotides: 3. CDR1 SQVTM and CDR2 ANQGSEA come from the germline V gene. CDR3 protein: CSVERSGGYNEQFF. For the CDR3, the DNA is TGCAGCGTTGAGCGTAGCGGGGGGTACAATGAGCAGTTCTTC.

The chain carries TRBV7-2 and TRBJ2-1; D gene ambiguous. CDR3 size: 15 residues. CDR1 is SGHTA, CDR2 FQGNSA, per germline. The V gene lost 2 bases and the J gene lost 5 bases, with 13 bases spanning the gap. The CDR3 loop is CASSLMLRQNNEQFF. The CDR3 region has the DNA TGTGCCAGCAGCTTAATGTTGCGACAAAACAATGAGCAGTTCTTC.

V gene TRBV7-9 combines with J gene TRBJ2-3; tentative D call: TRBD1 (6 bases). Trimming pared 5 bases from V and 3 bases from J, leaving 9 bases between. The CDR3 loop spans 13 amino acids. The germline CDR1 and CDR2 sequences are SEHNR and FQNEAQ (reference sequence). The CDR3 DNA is TGTGCCAGCAGCCCAGGGGAAACAGATACGCAGTATTTT. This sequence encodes CASSPGETDTQYF.

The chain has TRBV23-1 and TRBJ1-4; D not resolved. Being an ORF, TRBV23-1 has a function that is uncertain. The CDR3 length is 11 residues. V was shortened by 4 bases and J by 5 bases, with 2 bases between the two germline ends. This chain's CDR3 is CASSRNEKLFF. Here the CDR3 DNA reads TGCGCCAGCAGTCGGAATGAAAAACTGTTTTTT.

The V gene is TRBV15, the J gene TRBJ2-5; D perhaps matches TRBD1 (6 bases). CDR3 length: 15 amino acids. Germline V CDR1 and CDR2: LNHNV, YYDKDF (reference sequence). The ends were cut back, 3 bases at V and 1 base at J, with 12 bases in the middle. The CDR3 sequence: CATSRDQGGQETQYF. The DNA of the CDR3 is TGTGCCACCAGCAGGGATCAAGGGGGCCAAGAGACCCAGTACTTC.

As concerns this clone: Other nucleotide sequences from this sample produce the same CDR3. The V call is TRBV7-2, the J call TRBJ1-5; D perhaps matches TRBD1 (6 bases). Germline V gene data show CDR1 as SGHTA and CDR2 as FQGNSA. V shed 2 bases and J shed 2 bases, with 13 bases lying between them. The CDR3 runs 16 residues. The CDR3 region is CASSLMGAGGNQPQHF. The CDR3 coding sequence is TGTGCCAGCAGCTTAATGGGGGCTGGGGGCAATCAGCCCCAGCATTTT.

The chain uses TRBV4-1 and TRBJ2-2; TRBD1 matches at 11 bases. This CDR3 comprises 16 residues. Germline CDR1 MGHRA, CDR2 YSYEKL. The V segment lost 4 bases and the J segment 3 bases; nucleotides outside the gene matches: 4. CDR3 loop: CASSLGQGADTGELFF. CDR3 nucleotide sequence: TGCGCCAGCAGCCTCGGACAGGGGGCGGACACCGGGGAGCTGTTTTTT.

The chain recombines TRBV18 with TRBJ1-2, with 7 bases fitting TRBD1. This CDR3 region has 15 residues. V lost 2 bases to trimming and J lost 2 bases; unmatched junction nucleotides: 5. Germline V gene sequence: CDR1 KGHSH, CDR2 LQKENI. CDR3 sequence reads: CASSPYEQGNYGYTF. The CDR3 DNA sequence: TGTGCCAGCTCACCATACGAACAGGGGAACTATGGCTACACCTTC.

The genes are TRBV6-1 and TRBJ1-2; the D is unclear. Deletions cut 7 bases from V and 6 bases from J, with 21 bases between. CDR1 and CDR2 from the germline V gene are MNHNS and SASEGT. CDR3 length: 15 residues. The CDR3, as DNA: TGTGCCAGCACCCTCCAGTCTGCTTTTGTCGATGGCTACACCTTC. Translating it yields CASTLQSAFVDGYTF.

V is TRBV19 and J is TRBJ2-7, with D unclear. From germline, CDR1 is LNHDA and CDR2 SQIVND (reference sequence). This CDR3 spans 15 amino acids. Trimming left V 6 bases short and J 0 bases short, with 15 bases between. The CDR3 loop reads CASSRGRSSSYEQYF. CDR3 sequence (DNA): TGTGCCAGTAGCAGAGGACGGTCAAGCTCCTACGAGCAGTACTTC.

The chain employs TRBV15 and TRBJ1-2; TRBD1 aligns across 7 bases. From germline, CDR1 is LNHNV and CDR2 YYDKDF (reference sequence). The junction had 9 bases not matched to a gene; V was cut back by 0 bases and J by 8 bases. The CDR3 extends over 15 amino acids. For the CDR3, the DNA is TGTGCCACCAGCAGAGACTCGACAGGGAACTTCGGCTACACCTTC. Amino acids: CATSRDSTGNFGYTF.

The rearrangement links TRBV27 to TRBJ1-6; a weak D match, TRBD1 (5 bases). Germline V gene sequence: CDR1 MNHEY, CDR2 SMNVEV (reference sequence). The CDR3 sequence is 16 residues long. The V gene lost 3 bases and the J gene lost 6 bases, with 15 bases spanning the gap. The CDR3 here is CASSFSPGEGNSPLHF. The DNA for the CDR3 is TGTGCCAGCAGTTTCTCCCCGGGGGAAGGTAATTCACCCCTCCACTTT.